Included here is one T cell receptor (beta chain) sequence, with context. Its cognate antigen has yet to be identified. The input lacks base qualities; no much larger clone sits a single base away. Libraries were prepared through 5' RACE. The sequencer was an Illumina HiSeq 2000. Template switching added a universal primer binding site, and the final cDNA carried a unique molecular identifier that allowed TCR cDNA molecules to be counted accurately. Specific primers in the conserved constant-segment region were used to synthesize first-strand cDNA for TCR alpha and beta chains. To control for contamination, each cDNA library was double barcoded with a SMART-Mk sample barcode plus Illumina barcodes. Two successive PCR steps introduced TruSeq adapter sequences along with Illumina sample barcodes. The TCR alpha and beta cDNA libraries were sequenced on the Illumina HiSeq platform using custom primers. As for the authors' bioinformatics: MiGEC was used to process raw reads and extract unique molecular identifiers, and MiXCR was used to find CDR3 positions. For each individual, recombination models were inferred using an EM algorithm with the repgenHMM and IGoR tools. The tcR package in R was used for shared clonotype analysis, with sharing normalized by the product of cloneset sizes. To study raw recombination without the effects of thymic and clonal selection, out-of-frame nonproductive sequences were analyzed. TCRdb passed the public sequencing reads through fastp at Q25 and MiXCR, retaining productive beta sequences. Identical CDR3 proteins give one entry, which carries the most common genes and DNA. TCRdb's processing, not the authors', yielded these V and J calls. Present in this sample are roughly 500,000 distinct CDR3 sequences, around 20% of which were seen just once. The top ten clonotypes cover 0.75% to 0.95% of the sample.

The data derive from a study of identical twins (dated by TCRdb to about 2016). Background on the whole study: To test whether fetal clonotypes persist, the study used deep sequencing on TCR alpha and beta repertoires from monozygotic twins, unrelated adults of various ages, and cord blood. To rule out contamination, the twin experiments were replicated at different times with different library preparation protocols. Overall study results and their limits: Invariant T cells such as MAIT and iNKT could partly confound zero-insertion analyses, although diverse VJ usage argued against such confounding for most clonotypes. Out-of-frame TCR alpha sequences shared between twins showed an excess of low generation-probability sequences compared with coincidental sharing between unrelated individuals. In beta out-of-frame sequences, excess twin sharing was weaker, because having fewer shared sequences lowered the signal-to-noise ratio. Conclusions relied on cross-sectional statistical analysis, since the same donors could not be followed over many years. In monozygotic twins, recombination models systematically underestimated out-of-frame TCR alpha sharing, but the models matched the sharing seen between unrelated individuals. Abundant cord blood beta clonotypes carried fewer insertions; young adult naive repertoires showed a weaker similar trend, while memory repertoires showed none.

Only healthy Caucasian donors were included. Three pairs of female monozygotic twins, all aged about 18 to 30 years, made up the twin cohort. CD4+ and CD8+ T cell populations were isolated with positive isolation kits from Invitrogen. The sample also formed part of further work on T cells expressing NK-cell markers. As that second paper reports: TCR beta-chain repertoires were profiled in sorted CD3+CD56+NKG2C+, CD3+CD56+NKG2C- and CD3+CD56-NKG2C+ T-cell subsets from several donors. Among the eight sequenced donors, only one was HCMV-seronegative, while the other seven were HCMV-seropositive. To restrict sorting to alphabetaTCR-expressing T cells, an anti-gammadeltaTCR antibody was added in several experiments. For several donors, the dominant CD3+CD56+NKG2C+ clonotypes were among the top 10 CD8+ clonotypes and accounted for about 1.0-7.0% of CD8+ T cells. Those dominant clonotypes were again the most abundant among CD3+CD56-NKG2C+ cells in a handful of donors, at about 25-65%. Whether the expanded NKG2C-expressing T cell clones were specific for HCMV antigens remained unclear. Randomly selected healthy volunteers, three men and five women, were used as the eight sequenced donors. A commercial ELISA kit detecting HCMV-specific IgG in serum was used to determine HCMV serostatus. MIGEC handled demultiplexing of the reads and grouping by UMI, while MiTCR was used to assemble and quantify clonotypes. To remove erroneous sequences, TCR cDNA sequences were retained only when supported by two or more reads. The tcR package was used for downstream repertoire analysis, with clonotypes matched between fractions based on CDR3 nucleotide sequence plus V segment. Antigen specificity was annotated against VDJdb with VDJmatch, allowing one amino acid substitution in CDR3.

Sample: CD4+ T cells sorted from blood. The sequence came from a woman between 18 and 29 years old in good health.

CDR3 sequence: CASRDRAGVSNQPQHF. The nucleotide sequence is TGTGCCAGCAGGGACAGGGCAGGGGTTAGCAATCAGCCCCAGCATTTT. The rearrangement joined TRBV6-1 to TRBJ1-5; 8 bases in the junction line up with TRBD1. The CDR3 numbers 16 residues from cysteine through phenylalanine. The only DNA kept is the CDR3, 48 bases in frame from the first base. Looking up the germline V gene yields CDR1 MNHNS and CDR2 SASEGT. At the junction V is shortened by 6 bases and J by 0 bases; bases outside the gene matches: 7.